This TCR beta chain derives from a study of persistence of HIV-infected CD4 T cells. Sequencing used immunoSEQ version 4 in survey mode. TCRdb's table, derived via immunoSEQ multiplex PCR, lists solely in-frame clones and lacks some. The sample lists 35,000 to 45,000 clones; about 84% were seen once. Trimming took 0 bases from V and 3 from J, leaving 13 bases between them. CDR1 and CDR2 (germline): SGHVS, FQNEAQ. The CDR3 totals 16 residues. Overlapping HIV-1 Gag 15-mer peptides at around 0.91 ug per peptide per mL were used. Sorted nonresponding memory CD4+ T cells were CD40L-negative, CD69-negative, CD45RO-high. A word on this clone: The antigen remains undetermined.

The source of this sequence is an adult with HIV. The donor label of this sample is uncertain. The specimen was cultured CD4+ T cells from PBMCs, collected from a patient who received antiretroviral therapy. This chain uses TRBV7-8 with TRBJ2-3; tentative D call: TRBD2 (5 bases). The CDR3 DNA reads TGTGCCAGCAGCTTAGCCGACCCGGCGGGTACAGATACGCAGTATTTT. It specifies CASSLADPAGTDTQYF.